The rows below give T cell receptor beta chains drawn from one sample of a study of shared clonotypes between healthy human individuals. Here immunoSEQ multiplex PCR was the method, and the copy in TCRdb shows in-frame clones only, minus some. The top ten hold around 0.38% of the sample, which has fewer than 1.6 million clones, 97% to 99% seen once. Sequencing was performed on naive CD4+ T cells sorted from blood. These receptors came from a young man in good health. CDR3s include the opening cysteine and the closing phenylalanine or tryptophan. Each record gives: D gene, V gene, clone size, J gene, CDR3 protein, CDR3 DNA. D genes are given only for firm matches. Clone size is stated in some rows and not others, as once, few, many or a class when expanded.

>.|TRBV9|.|TRBJ1-4
CASSPGEGGEKLFF
TGTGCCAGCAGCCCCGGGGAGGGGGGTGAAAAACTGTTTTTT
>TRBD2|TRBV7-6|.|TRBJ2-1
CASSEGQGLAGLEQFF
TGTGCCAGCAGCGAGGGGCAGGGACTAGCGGGACTTGAGCAGTTCTTC
>.|TRBV25-1|.|TRBJ1-2
CASSEVGQNQYYGYTF
TGTGCCAGCAGTGAAGTTGGGCAGAACCAATACTATGGCTACACCTTC
>TRBD2|TRBV11-3|.|TRBJ2-2
CASSSLAGGPGELFF
TGTGCCAGCAGCTCACTAGCGGGAGGGCCCGGGGAGCTGTTTTTT
>TRBD2|TRBV5-1|.|TRBJ2-3
CASSLGLAGPLDTQYF
TGCGCCAGCAGCTTGGGACTAGCGGGGCCATTGGATACGCAGTATTTT
>.|TRBV28|once|TRBJ2-7
CASSSGPHKIGEQYF
TGTGCCAGCAGTTCGGGACCTCACAAAATAGGTGAGCAGTACTTC
>.|TRBV29-1|.|TRBJ2-5
CSVDPGQETQYF
TGCAGCGTAGACCCCGGGCAAGAGACCCAGTACTTC
>.|TRBV30|.|TRBJ2-3
CAWSDFPTDTQYF
TGTGCCTGGAGTGACTTTCCCACAGATACGCAGTATTTT
>.|TRBV13|.|TRBJ2-7
CASSLRGYSYEQYF
TGTGCCAGCAGCTTAAGAGGGTACTCCTACGAGCAGTACTTC
>.|TRBV11-2|.|TRBJ1-1
CASSSDGNTEAFF
TGTGCCAGCAGCTCAGACGGGAACACTGAAGCTTTCTTT
>.|TRBV2|.|TRBJ1-5
CASNQDGSEPQHF
TGTGCCAGCAACCAGGACGGATCGGAGCCCCAGCATTTT
>.|TRBV28|.|TRBJ2-7
CASRTRGLSYEQYF
TGTGCCAGCAGAACCCGGGGCCTCTCCTACGAGCAGTACTTC
>.|TRBV7-9|.|TRBJ1-1
CASSYTGTLDGAFF
TGTGCCAGCAGCTACACCGGGACACTTGACGGAGCTTTCTTT
>TRBD1|TRBV6-6|.|TRBJ1-2
CASSYSRSGGQVLHTF
TGTGCCAGCAGTTATTCTCGGTCCGGAGGACAGGTTCTCCACACCTTC
>.|TRBV9|once|TRBJ2-7
CASSVALGPSYEQYF
TGTGCCAGCAGCGTAGCTTTGGGGCCCTCCTACGAGCAGTACTTC
>.|TRBV25-1|.|TRBJ2-3
CASSEWVGADTQYF
TGTGCCAGCAGTGAATGGGTTGGTGCAGATACGCAGTATTTT
>.|TRBV5-4|.|TRBJ2-7
CASSYPGPNEQYF
TGTGCCAGCAGCTATCCGGGACCCAACGAGCAGTACTTC
>.|TRBV5-1|.|TRBJ2-3
CASSREPVTDTQYF
TGCGCCAGCAGCCGGGAGCCAGTCACAGATACGCAGTATTTT
>.|TRBV5-1|.|TRBJ2-5
CASSLVGLGETQYF
TGCGCCAGCAGCTTGGTTGGGTTAGGGGAGACCCAGTACTTC
>.|TRBV5-1|.|TRBJ1-3
CASRDGEGSGNTIYF
TGCGCCAGCAGGGACGGAGAAGGCTCTGGAAACACCATATATTTT
>TRBD1|TRBV29-1|.|TRBJ2-1
CSVHRGPRVDEQFF
TGCAGCGTGCACAGGGGCCCCAGAGTGGATGAGCAGTTCTTC
>.|TRBV5-5|.|TRBJ1-5
CASSLVAGNQPQHF
TGTGCCAGCAGCTTGGTGGCAGGGAATCAGCCCCAGCATTTT
>.|TRBV2|.|TRBJ2-7
CASSEGRTYEQYF
TGTGCCAGCAGTGAGGGCCGGACCTACGAGCAGTACTTC
>TRBD1|TRBV14|.|TRBJ2-6
CASSRRTGSAGANVLTF
TGTGCCAGCAGCCGACGGACAGGTTCTGCTGGGGCCAACGTCCTGACTTTC
>.|TRBV9|.|TRBJ2-1
CASSVAGHQTYNEQFF
TGTGCCAGCAGCGTAGCGGGGCATCAGACCTACAATGAGCAGTTCTTC
>TRBD2|TRBV10-3|.|TRBJ2-2
CAIRDPRAGASSTGELFF
TGTGCCATCAGAGACCCGAGGGCGGGAGCATCTAGCACCGGGGAGCTGTTTTTT
>TRBD1|TRBV5-8|once|TRBJ1-5
CASSPTGGSGQPQHF
TGTGCCAGCAGCCCAACAGGGGGCTCCGGACAGCCCCAGCATTTT
>.|TRBV19|.|TRBJ2-2
CASSIGGIGAGELFF
TGTGCCAGTAGTATAGGCGGAATTGGGGCCGGGGAGCTGTTTTTT
>.|TRBV7-9|.|TRBJ1-5
CASSAVGQPQHF
TGTGCCAGCAGCGCTGTCGGGCAGCCCCAGCATTTT
>TRBD1|TRBV9|.|TRBJ1-2
CASSGTGASIHFTF
TGTGCCAGCAGCGGGACAGGGGCTTCGATCCACTTCACCTTC
>TRBD2|TRBV27|.|TRBJ2-2
CASSLSGSYTGELFF
TGTGCCAGCAGTCTCAGCGGGAGTTACACCGGGGAGCTGTTTTTT
>.|TRBV9|.|TRBJ2-4
CASSVGQMDIQYF
TGTGCCAGCAGCGTAGGACAGATGGACATTCAGTACTTC
>.|TRBV19|.|TRBJ2-2
CASNGGVATGELFF
TGTGCCAGTAACGGGGGAGTAGCCACCGGGGAGCTGTTTTTT
>.|TRBV27|.|TRBJ1-2
CASRRGDYGYTF
TGTGCCAGCAGGCGGGGCGACTATGGCTACACCTTC
>TRBD1|TRBV18|once|TRBJ2-1
CASSPVAGQGSNEQFF
TGTGCCAGCTCACCTGTCGCGGGACAGGGAAGCAATGAGCAGTTCTTC
>.|TRBV14|.|TRBJ1-1
CASSRHTGFTEAFF
TGTGCCAGCAGCCGACATACAGGGTTCACTGAAGCTTTCTTT
>TRBD1|TRBV10-3|.|TRBJ1-1
CAISADRGNTEAFF
TGTGCCATCAGTGCAGACAGGGGGAACACTGAAGCTTTCTTT